This paragraph reports one T cell receptor beta chain. Antigen unknown. From germline, CDR1 is LGHNA and CDR2 YNFKEQ. This CDR3 spans 14 amino acids. V lost 1 base and J lost 5; bases outside the gene matches: 4. These data belong to a study of PD-L1 blockade in urothelial cancer. Study information: Patients' histories included 0 to 3 prior chemotherapy regimens. Timepoints chosen for blood analysis were 3 weeks (second dose) and 6 weeks after treatment start.

In each PCR, synthetic TCR analog templates were spiked in. The method was immunoSEQ multiplex PCR; TCRdb's version includes in-frame clones alone and lacks a portion of them. The sample yields approximately 110,000 clones, 85% to 95% seen once. Study outcomes and limitations: Larger 3-week expansion of tumor-associated blood clones was seen in durable-benefit patients.

Time point described: peripheral blood 6 weeks after treatment start. Specimen: PBMCs, collected around atezolizumab (anti-PD-L1) treatment. The V call is TRBV4-2, the J call TRBJ2-5, with 7 bases that match TRBD2. This clonotype was obtained from a man aged 60 to 69 with urothelial cancer. CDR3 nucleotides: TGTGCCAGCAGCCAAGGGGGGGGAGAGGAGACCCAGTACTTC. Protein sequence: CASSQGGGEETQYF.